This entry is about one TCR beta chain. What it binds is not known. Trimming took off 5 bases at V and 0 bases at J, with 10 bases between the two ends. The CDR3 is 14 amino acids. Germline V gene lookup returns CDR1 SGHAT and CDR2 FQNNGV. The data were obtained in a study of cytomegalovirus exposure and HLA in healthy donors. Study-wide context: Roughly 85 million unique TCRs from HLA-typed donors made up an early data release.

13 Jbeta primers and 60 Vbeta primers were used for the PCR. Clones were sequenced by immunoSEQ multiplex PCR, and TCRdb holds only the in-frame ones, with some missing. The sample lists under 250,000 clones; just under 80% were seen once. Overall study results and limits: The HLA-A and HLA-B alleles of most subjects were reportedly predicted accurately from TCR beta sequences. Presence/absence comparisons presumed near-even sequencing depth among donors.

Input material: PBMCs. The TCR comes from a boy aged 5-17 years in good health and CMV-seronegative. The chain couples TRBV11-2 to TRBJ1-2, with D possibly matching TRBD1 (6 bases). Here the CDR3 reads CASSQTGTNYGYTF. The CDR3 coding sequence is TGTGCCAGCAGCCAGACAGGTACTAACTATGGCTACACCTTC.